Shown below are 5 T cell receptor beta chains from a single sample sequenced in a study of blood T cell repertoires in COVID-19. The table came from immunoSEQ multiplex PCR; TCRdb's copy has only in-frame clones and leaves some out. The table has fewer than 35,000 clones, about 90% seen once. The sequenced sample consisted of peripheral blood. The receptors derive from a man in his 60s with active COVID-19.

The CDR3 nucleotides are TGTGCCAGCAGCTTGGACCCTGGTCCTAGGGGCTATGGCTACACCTTC. This translates into CASSLDPGPRGYGYTF. This chain connects TRBV5-4 to TRBJ1-2, with a possible D match to TRBD1 (5 bases). From germline, CDR1 is SGHNT and CDR2 YYREEE (reference sequence). Trimming pared 0 bases from V and 4 bases from J, leaving 16 bases between. The length of the CDR3 is 16 residues.

The chain employs TRBV29-1 and TRBJ1-2, with 11 bases aligning to TRBD1. This CDR3 is 12 amino acids long. The ends lost 4 bases at V and 5 bases at J; junction bases unmatched: 0. Germline V CDR1 and CDR2: SQVTM, ANQGSEA. The chain's CDR3 is CSVGDRGYGYTF. In nucleotides, the CDR3 is TGCAGCGTTGGGGACAGGGGGTATGGCTACACCTTC.

The J gene is TRBJ2-7, the V gene TRBV4-3, with D tentatively TRBD1 (5 bases). Per germline, CDR1 LGHNA and CDR2 YSLEER. The CDR3 runs to 13 residues. The V end lost 1 base, the J end lost 7 bases, and 11 bases lay between the germline ends. CDR3 bases: TGCGCCAGCAGCCAAGCCCAGGGTCGAGAGCAGTACTTC. It yields the protein CASSQAQGREQYF.

This chain connects TRBV7-2 to TRBJ2-7; TRBD1 matches 12 bases. The CDR3 consists of 14 residues. Germline CDR1 reads SGHTA; CDR2 reads FQGNSA. After removal of 3 bases from V and 6 bases from J, the junction contained 3 bases not matched to a gene. The CDR3 is CASSFGTGGGEQYF. In nucleotides, the CDR3 is TGTGCCAGCAGCTTTGGGACAGGGGGCGGCGAGCAGTACTTC.

This rearrangement joins TRBV2 to TRBJ1-6; TRBD1 might be the D (5 bases). There are 16 residues in the CDR3. V was cut by 9 bases and J by 0 bases, with 15 bases left in between. Germline values: CDR1 SNHLY, CDR2 FYNNEI. The CDR3 protein is CARGGVLSSYNSPLHF. CDR3 DNA: TGTGCCAGGGGGGGTGTTTTGAGCTCCTATAATTCACCCCTCCACTTT. Combining the CDR3 with reference TRBV2 and TRBJ1-6 gives the whole variable domain EPEVTQTPSHQVTQMGQEVILRCVPISNHLYFYWYRQILGQKVEFLVSFYNNEISEKSEIFDDQFSVERPDGSNFTLKIRSTKLEDSAMYFCARGGVLSSYNSPLHFGNGTRLTVT.